The rows below give T cell receptor beta chains drawn from one sample of a study of T cell responses to AZD1222 COVID-19 vaccine. Repertoires were generated with immunoSEQ multiplex PCR, while TCRdb's copy carries only in-frame clones and drops some. The sample carries under 150,000 clones, more than 90% recorded once. The sequenced sample was peripheral blood, obtained on day 0 of AZD1222 vaccination. These receptors were collected from an adult in good health. Each CDR3 is given with its conserved first and last residue. D genes are given only for firm matches. Expanded clones are given a class, and other clones once, few, many or no size at all.

>-|TRBV6-5|TRBJ2-4|-
CASSYGAELAKNIQYF
TGTGCCAGCAGTTACGGGGCGGAACTAGCCAAAAACATTCAGTACTTC
>-|TRBV28|TRBJ2-6|-
CASSFTGAHSGANVLTF
TGTGCCAGCAGTTTCACCGGGGCCCACTCTGGGGCCAACGTCCTGACTTTC
>-|TRBV7-2|TRBJ1-3|-
CASSSTVPGWGNTIYF
TGTGCCAGCAGCTCCACCGTCCCAGGGTGGGGAAACACCATATATTTT
>TRBD2|TRBV5-4|TRBJ2-2|-
CASSPDLAGVPGELFF
TGTGCCAGCAGCCCGGATCTAGCGGGAGTTCCCGGGGAGCTGTTTTTT
>-|TRBV5-4|TRBJ2-7|-
CASSLRQGLNEQYF
TGTGCCAGCAGCTTGCGGCAGGGGTTGAACGAGCAGTACTTC
>-|TRBV6-1|TRBJ1-4|-
CASSEASGEGNEKLFF
TGTGCCAGCAGTGAAGCAAGCGGGGAGGGTAATGAAAAACTGTTTTTT
>TRBD1|TRBV25-1|TRBJ1-6|-
CASSGIGQGAVNSPLHF
TGTGCCAGCAGTGGAATAGGACAGGGAGCGGTTAATTCACCCCTCCACTTT
>TRBD2|TRBV4-2|TRBJ2-1|-
CASSQDLGGLGVSNEQFF
TGTGCCAGCAGCCAAGATCTTGGGGGACTAGGGGTATCTAATGAGCAGTTCTTC
>-|TRBV2|TRBJ1-2|-
CASSTQRAYGYTF
TGTGCCAGCAGTACCCAGAGAGCCTATGGCTACACCTTC
>TRBD1|TRBV19|TRBJ1-5|-
CASSPTGMGQPQHF
TGTGCCAGTTCACCGACAGGGATGGGACAGCCCCAGCATTTT
>-|TRBV15|TRBJ1-1|-
CATSRDIGQDTEAFF
TGTGCCACCAGCAGAGATATTGGGCAAGACACTGAAGCTTTCTTT
>-|TRBV6-2/TRBV6-3|TRBJ2-7|-
CASSLTGSYEQYF
TGTGCCAGCAGTTTAACAGGGAGCTACGAGCAGTACTTC
>TRBD1|TRBV7-8|TRBJ2-1|once
CASGRDRSYNEQFF
TGTGCCAGCGGAAGGGACAGAAGTTACAATGAGCAGTTCTTC
>-|TRBV5-1|TRBJ1-2|once
CASSLDSRANYGYTF
TGCGCCAGCAGCTTGGACAGCCGAGCTAACTATGGCTACACCTTC
>-|TRBV6-1|TRBJ1-6|-
CASSEAGGTRNSPLHF
TGTGCCAGCAGTGAAGCGGGTGGTACACGGAATTCACCCCTCCACTTT
>-|TRBV28|TRBJ1-2|-
CASSLPGPVGHGYTF
TGTGCCAGCAGTTTACCGGGGCCTGTCGGCCATGGCTACACCTTC
>TRBD1|TRBV3-1/TRBV3-2|TRBJ1-6|-
CASRTGEDSPLHF
TGTGCCAGCCGGACAGGGGAGGATTCACCCCTCCACTTT
>-|TRBV5-6|TRBJ1-3|-
CASSLPGGGNTIYF
TGTGCCAGCAGCTTGCCGGGCGGTGGAAACACCATATATTTT
>TRBD2|TRBV6-1|TRBJ2-7|-
CASSEKAGGFNEQYF
TGTGCCAGCAGTGAAAAAGCGGGAGGCTTTAATGAGCAGTACTTC
>TRBD1|TRBV19|TRBJ1-1|-
CASSRGQGANTEAFF
TGTGCCAGTAGCCGGGGACAGGGGGCGAACACTGAAGCTTTCTTT
>-|TRBV30|TRBJ1-5|-
CAWSVPTQPQHF
TGTGCCTGGAGTGTACCCACTCAGCCCCAGCATTTT
>-|TRBV3-1/TRBV3-2|TRBJ1-6|few
CASSQGASSPLHF
TGTGCCAGCAGCCAGGGGGCGAGTTCACCCCTCCACTTT